These T cell receptor beta chains were read from a single sample in a study of blood T cell repertoires in COVID-19. This table comes from immunoSEQ multiplex PCR, and its TCRdb copy is limited to in-frame clones, with some not included. The sample holds approximately 80,000 clones, around 87% seen once. Sequenced material: peripheral blood. The source is a man aged 40-55 years with acute or convalescent COVID-19. Both conserved end residues are part of each CDR3. A D gene is named only where the DNA matches it firmly. The size field is filled for only some rows; it gives once, few, many or a size class.

d_gene,abundance,v_gene,j_gene,CDR3nt,CDR3aa
TRBD1,.,TRBV18,TRBJ1-3,TGTGCCAGCTCACGGGACAGGGAAGAAACTGGAAACACCATATATTTT,CASSRDREETGNTIYF
TRBD2,.,TRBV6-1,TRBJ2-2,TGTGCCACCAAGCGGGGGGACCGGTCCGGGGAGCTGTTTTTT,CATKRGDRSGELFF
TRBD2,.,TRBV5-6,TRBJ2-7,TGTGCCAGCAGCCATGATAGCGGGGGGCCCTACGAGCAGTACTTC,CASSHDSGGPYEQYF
.,few,TRBV30,TRBJ1-1,TGTGCCTGGAGTAAAGTGGGCAGGATGACTGAAGCTTTCTTT,CAWSKVGRMTEAFF
TRBD2,.,TRBV6-5,TRBJ2-3,TGTGCCAGCAGTTACTCTAGCGGGCGCACAGATACGCAGTATTTT,CASSYSSGRTDTQYF
TRBD2,.,TRBV7-8,TRBJ2-2,TGTGCCAGCACCACCGGGACTAGCAGCACCGGGGAGCTGTTTTTT,CASTTGTSSTGELFF
.,.,TRBV19,TRBJ2-2,TGTGCCAGTAGTATATATAGCCCGAACACCGGGGAGCTGTTTTTT,CASSIYSPNTGELFF
TRBD2,few,TRBV4-1,TRBJ2-3,TGCGCCAGCAGCTTAGCGGGAGGGCGCACAGATACGCAGTATTTT,CASSLAGGRTDTQYF
.,.,TRBV5-8,TRBJ1-6,TGTGCCAGCAGCTTGGGGACACAGGAATCTTCACCCCTCCACTTT,CASSLGTQESSPLHF
TRBD2,.,TRBV11-2,TRBJ2-7,TGTGCCAGCAGCTTAGATAGGACTAGCGCCTACGAGCAGTACTTC,CASSLDRTSAYEQYF
TRBD1,.,TRBV5-1,TRBJ1-2,TGCGCCAGCAGACGACTCACCGGGACAGGGCATGGCTACACCTTC,CASRRLTGTGHGYTF
.,.,TRBV7-2,TRBJ1-1,TGTGCCAGCAGCTTATTCCCCCCGGACAGCTTCATGAACACTGAAGCTTTCTTT,CASSLFPPDSFMNTEAFF
.,few,TRBV6-5,TRBJ1-5,TGTGCCAGCAGCCCAGAGGTCTGGCAGCCCCAGCATTTT,CASSPEVWQPQHF
.,.,TRBV5-1,TRBJ1-3,TGCGCCAGCAGCTTGGCAGGGTATGGAAACACCATATATTTT,CASSLAGYGNTIYF
.,.,TRBV30,TRBJ1-2,TGTGCCTCCAGGCCGTCGGCGACGAACTATGGCTACACCTTC,CASRPSATNYGYTF
.,.,TRBV29-1,TRBJ2-3,TGCAGCGTGACAGAAACTAGCACAGATACGCAGTATTTT,CSVTETSTDTQYF
TRBD2,.,TRBV5-1,TRBJ2-1,TGCGCCAGCAGGACTGAGCGGGAGTACAATGAGCAGTTCTTC,CASRTEREYNEQFF
.,.,TRBV6-1,TRBJ2-1,TGTGCCAGCAGTGAATTATCGGGGGACTACAATGAGCAGTTCTTC,CASSELSGDYNEQFF
TRBD1,.,TRBV6-4,TRBJ1-1,TGTGCCAGCAGGCGGACAGGGGACACTGAAGCTTTCTTT,CASRRTGDTEAFF
.,.,TRBV19,TRBJ1-1,TGTGCCAGTAGAACCCATGCGAGTTCCTTCACTGAAGCTTTCTTT,CASRTHASSFTEAFF
.,.,TRBV27,TRBJ1-5,TGTGCCAGCAGTTTTCACGGGAGCAATCAGCCCCAGCATTTT,CASSFHGSNQPQHF
.,.,TRBV5-6,TRBJ2-3,TGTGCCAGCAGCCGCGAGGGGGGGACCTATGAAGTTACGCAGTATTTT,CASSREGGTYEVTQYF
.,.,TRBV2,TRBJ1-2,TGTGCCAGCACCGGTGAGGGGGGGTATGGCTACACCTTC,CASTGEGGYGYTF
.,.,TRBV12-5,TRBJ2-7,TGTGCTAGTGGCTTCGGGACATCGTCCCCCTACGAGCAGTACTTC,CASGFGTSSPYEQYF
.,few,TRBV7-2,TRBJ1-2,TGTGCCAGCAGCTTAGTACCGGGAACCTTCTATGGCTACACCTTC,CASSLVPGTFYGYTF
TRBD1,.,TRBV18,TRBJ1-1,TGTGCCAGCTCACCCAAGACCCTACAGGGGAGCACTGAAGCTTTCTTT,CASSPKTLQGSTEAFF
.,.,TRBV27,TRBJ1-2,TGTGCCAGCAGACAGGGACCGGGGAGCTATGGCTACACCTTC,CASRQGPGSYGYTF
TRBD2,.,TRBV27,TRBJ2-1,TGTGCCAGCAGGTGGACTAGCGGATACTCCTACAATGAGCAGTTCTTC,CASRWTSGYSYNEQFF
TRBD2,few,TRBV2,TRBJ2-3,TGTGCCAGCAGTGGAGATAGACTAGCGGGAGGGGGGGCGGATACGCAGTATTTT,CASSGDRLAGGGADTQYF